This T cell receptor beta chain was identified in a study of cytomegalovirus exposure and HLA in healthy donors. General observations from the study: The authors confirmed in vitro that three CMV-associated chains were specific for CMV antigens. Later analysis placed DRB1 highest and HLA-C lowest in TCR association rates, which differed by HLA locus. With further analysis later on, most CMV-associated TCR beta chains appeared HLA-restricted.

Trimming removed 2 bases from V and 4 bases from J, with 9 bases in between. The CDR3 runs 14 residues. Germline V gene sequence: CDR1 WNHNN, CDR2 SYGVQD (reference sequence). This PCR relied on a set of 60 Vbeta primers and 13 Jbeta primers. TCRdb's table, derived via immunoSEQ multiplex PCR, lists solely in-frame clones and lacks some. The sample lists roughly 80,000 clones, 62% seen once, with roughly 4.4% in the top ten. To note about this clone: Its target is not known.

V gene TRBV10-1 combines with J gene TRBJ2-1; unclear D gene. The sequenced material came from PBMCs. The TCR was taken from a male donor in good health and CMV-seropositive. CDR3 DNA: TGCGCCAGCAGTGAGACTATTCCGTACAATGAGCAGTTCTTC. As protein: CASSETIPYNEQFF.